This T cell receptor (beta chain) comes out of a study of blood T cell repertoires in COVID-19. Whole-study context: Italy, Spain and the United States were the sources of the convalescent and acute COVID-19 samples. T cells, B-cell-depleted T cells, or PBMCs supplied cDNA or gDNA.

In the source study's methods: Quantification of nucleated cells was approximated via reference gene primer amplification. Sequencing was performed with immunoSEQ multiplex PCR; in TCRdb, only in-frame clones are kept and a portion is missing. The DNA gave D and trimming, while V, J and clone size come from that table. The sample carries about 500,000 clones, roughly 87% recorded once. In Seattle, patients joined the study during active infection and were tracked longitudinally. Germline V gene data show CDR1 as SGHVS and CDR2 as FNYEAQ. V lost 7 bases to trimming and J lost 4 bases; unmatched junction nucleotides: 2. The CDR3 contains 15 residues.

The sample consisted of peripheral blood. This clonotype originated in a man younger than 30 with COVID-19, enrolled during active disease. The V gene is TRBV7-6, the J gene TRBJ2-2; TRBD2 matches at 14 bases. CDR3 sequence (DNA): TGTGCCAGCACGGGACTAGCGGGAGTCACCGGGGAGCTGTTTTTT. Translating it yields CASTGLAGVTGELFF.